The 8 T cell receptor beta chains in this list originate from one sample, sequenced in a study of tumor and adjacent non-tumor tissue in lung cancer. Three rounds of nested PCR, following a modified ARM-PCR protocol, produced the TCRbeta library. TCRdb called the multiplex PCR reads again in MiXCR, with one record for every CDR3 protein. This table holds approximately 65,000 distinct CDR3 sequences, approximately 63% found once. The template was RNA from unsorted bulk tissue. Sequenced material: lung tumor tissue. All receptors derive from a man between 50 and 59 years old with non-small cell lung cancer.

Worth noting for this clonotype: One end of the junction fails to match germline, which may point to a read error. V and J are TRBV12-3 or TRBV12-4 and TRBJ2-3; D possibly corresponds to TRBD2 (5 bases). The CDR3 runs 13 residues. The CDR3 sequence is CASSSALVSHPHF. CDR3 in DNA: TGTGCCAGCAGTTCCGCACTAGTAAGCCATCCGCATTTT.

This clonotype was detected many times. The chain combines TRBV29-1 with TRBJ2-7; no clear D. The length of the CDR3 is 9 residues. The germline V gene encodes CDR1 SQVTM and CDR2 ANQGSEA. The V gene lost 5 bases and the J gene lost 3 bases, with 2 bases spanning the gap. CDR3 nucleotides: TGCAGCGTTCTCTACGAGCAGTACTTC. It encodes CSVLYEQYF.

On this clonotype itself: Sequence at one end of the junction differs from germline and may be a read error. The V call is TRBV11-2, the J call TRBJ2-3; TRBD2 matches at 7 bases. The CDR3 has 18 amino acids. CDR1 and CDR2 (germline): SGHAT, FQNNGV. CDR3: CACSVVSGSGSSTDTQYF. The CDR3 DNA is TGTGCCTGCAGCGTAGTATCTGGTAGCGGGTCTAGCACAGATACGCAGTATTTT.

In regard to this clonotype: One end of the junction fails to match germline, which may point to a read error. The V gene is TRBV11-2, the J gene TRBJ1-6, with TRBD1 matching 7 bases. This CDR3 spans 18 amino acids. CDR1 is SGHAT and CDR2 is FQNNGV in the germline V gene. The CDR3 loop is CANSSRAGGSSYNSPLHF. In DNA form, the CDR3 reads TGTGCCAACAGCTCCCGAGCAGGGGGGAGCTCCTATAATTCACCCCTCCACTTT. The variable domain in full, completed from reference TRBV11-2 and TRBJ1-6, reads EAGVAQSPRYKIIEKRQSVAFWCNPISGHATLYWYQQILGQGPKLLIQFQNNGVVDDSQLPKDRFSAERLKGVDSTLKIQPAKLEDSAVYLCANSSRAGGSSYNSPLHFGNGTRLTVT.

As for this clonotype: The junction departs from germline at one end; a sequencing error may be responsible. The genes are TRBV4-2 and TRBJ2-1; 8 nucleotides line up with TRBD2. The CDR3 spans 18 residues. Germline-derived CDR1 and CDR2 are LGHNA and YNFKEQ. The CDR3 nucleotides are TGTGGCAGCAGCCAAGACGTCCAGCGGGAGTTATCCTACAATGAGCAATTCTTC. Translating gives CGSSQDVQRELSYNEQFF.

A word on this clonotype: The conserved final phenylalanine or tryptophan is absent from the CDR3, which likely points to a read error. The chain uses TRBV6-2 or TRBV6-3 and TRBJ2-3; a possible D gene is TRBD2 (6 bases). The CDR3 covers 16 residues. The V gene's germline CDR1 is MNHEY and CDR2 SVGEGT. The V gene lost 10 bases and the J gene lost 9 bases, with 29 bases spanning the gap. Here the CDR3 DNA reads TGTGCCATCAGATACCCCCGGGAGAGCCTCCCCTACACGCAGTATTCT. Its translation: CAIRYPRESLPYTQYS.

A remark on this clonotype: Germline and junction disagree at one end, which may indicate a read error. CDR3: CASNAHTSYDQYF. CDR3 nucleotide sequence: TGTGCCAGCAACGCCCACACCTCCTACGACCAGTATTTC. The chain employs TRBV6-2 or TRBV6-3 and TRBJ2-7; D remains unclear. The CDR3 contains 13 residues. Germline V gives CDR1 MNHEY, CDR2 SVGEGT.

Remarks on this clonotype: A much larger clone sits a single nucleotide away, making a read error possible. This chain uses TRBV6-2 or TRBV6-3 with TRBJ2-3; D perhaps matches TRBD2 (5 bases). V gave up 3 bases and J gave up 0 bases, with 10 bases separating them. CDR1 MNHEY and CDR2 SVGEGT come from the germline V gene. The CDR3 is made up of 15 amino acids. The CDR3 coding sequence is TGTGCCAGCAGTTATCTCGGGGAAAGCACAGATACGCAGTATTTT. Translation: CASSYLGESTDTQYF.